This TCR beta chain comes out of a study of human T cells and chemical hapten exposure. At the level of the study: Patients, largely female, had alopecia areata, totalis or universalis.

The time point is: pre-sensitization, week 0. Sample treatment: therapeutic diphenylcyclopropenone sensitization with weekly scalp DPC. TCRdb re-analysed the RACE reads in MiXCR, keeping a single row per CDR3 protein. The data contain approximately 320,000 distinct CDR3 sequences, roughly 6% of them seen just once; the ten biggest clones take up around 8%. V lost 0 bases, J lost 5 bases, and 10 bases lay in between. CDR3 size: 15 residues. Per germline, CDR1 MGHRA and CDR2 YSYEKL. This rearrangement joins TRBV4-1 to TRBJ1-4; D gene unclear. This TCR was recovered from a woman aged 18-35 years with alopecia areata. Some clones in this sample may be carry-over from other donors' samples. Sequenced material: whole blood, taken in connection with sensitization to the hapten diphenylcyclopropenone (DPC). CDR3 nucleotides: TGCGCCAGCAGCCAAGAAGTCCAGCAGAATGAAAAACTGTTTTTT. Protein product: CASSQEVQQNEKLFF.